The next 13 T cell receptor beta chains were all read from a single sample in a study of shared clonotypes between healthy human individuals. TCRdb keeps only in-frame clones here, not all; method: immunoSEQ multiplex PCR. The sample lists fewer than 1.6 million clones, 98% seen once, with approximately 0.4% in the top ten. Specimen: naive CD4+ T cells sorted from blood. The subset is: CD45RA+ positively selected. Source of these receptors: a man aged 25-40 years in good health.

The J gene is TRBJ2-1, the V gene TRBV7-9, with 8 nucleotides matching TRBD1. The CDR3 has 15 amino acids. Germline-derived CDR1 and CDR2 are SEHNR and FQNEAQ (reference sequence). V shed 6 bases, J shed 0 bases, and the junction held 4 bases outside the gene matches. CDR3: CASRRQGSSYNEQFF. The CDR3 DNA follows: TGTGCCAGCAGACGACAGGGGAGCTCCTACAATGAGCAGTTCTTC.

This clone has only one observation. V is TRBV4-3 and J is TRBJ2-1; TRBD2 matches 11 bases. Germline CDR1 and CDR2: LGHNA and YSLEER. J lost 3 bases, V lost 2 bases, and 3 bases had no gene match. This CDR3 has 16 amino acids. CDR3 in DNA: TGCGCCAGCAGCCAACTAGCGGGAGGATACTACAATGAGCAGTTCTTC. Its protein product is CASSQLAGGYYNEQFF.

The CDR3 protein is CASSQGPRPAVYEQYF. The CDR3 nucleotides read TGCGCCAGCAGCCAAGGCCCTAGGCCGGCGGTCTACGAGCAGTACTTC. V usage is TRBV4-3 and J usage is TRBJ2-7; D gene uncertain. Germline lookup yields CDR1 LGHNA and CDR2 YSLEER. Trimming shortened V by 1 base and J by 3 bases, and 16 bases separated the two germline ends. The CDR3 is 16 amino acids.

The chain joins TRBV10-3 to TRBJ2-7; D is perhaps TRBD2 (5 bases). Deletions cut 7 bases from V and 2 bases from J, with 12 bases between. The CDR3 sequence is 13 residues long. CDR1 is ENHRY, CDR2 SYGVKD, per germline. CDR3 in DNA: TGTGCCATCAAGGAGGCGGCAACCTACGAGCAGTACTTC. Protein: CAIKEAATYEQYF.

The chain has TRBV9 and TRBJ2-7; perhaps D is TRBD1 or TRBD2 (5 bases each). Germline V lookup: CDR1 SGDLS, CDR2 YYNGEE. CDR3 length equals 14 residues. V lost 3 bases and J 1 base, leaving 11 bases between the germline ends. The CDR3 region has the DNA TGTGCCAGCAGCGCTAATTGGGGGTCCTACGAGCAGTACTTC. It specifies CASSANWGSYEQYF. The full variable domain, in which reference TRBV9 and TRBJ2-7 provide the parts outside the CDR3, is DSGVTQTPKHLITATGQRVTLRCSPRSGDLSVYWYQQSLDQGLQFLIQYYNGEERAKGNILERFSAQQFPDLHSELNLSSLELGDSALYFCASSANWGSYEQYFGPGTRLTVT.

The J gene is TRBJ2-7, the V gene TRBV6-1; 7 bases are a match to TRBD2. The CDR3 is 15 residues long. J gave up 2 bases and V 2 bases, and 6 bases lay outside the gene matches. Germline assignment: CDR1 MNHNS and CDR2 SASEGT. The CDR3 sequence: CASSESGTTTYEQYF. Written as DNA, the CDR3 is TGTGCCAGCAGTGAATCGGGGACTACTACCTACGAGCAGTACTTC.

The chain links TRBV6-1 to TRBJ2-1, with D unclear. The V gene lost 6 bases and the J gene lost 7 bases, with 7 bases spanning the gap. The CDR3 consists of 11 residues. Germline V CDR1 and CDR2: MNHNS, SASEGT. The CDR3 is CASSRINEQFF. CDR3 in DNA: TGTGCCAGCAGCCGTATAAATGAGCAGTTCTTC.

The count of this clone is one. The genes are TRBV28 and TRBJ2-2, with D unresolved. The CDR3 loop spans 15 amino acids. CDR1 and CDR2 (germline): MDHEN, SYDVKM. The ends were cut back, 1 base at V and 4 bases at J, with 10 bases in the middle. The CDR3 protein is CASSLLTSSTGELFF. CDR3 coding DNA: TGTGCCAGCAGTTTATTGACCTCATCCACCGGGGAGCTGTTTTTT. The complete variable domain, with remaining parts taken from reference TRBV28 and TRBJ2-2, reads DVKVTQSSRYLVKRTGEKVFLECVQDMDHENMFWYRQDPGLGLRLIYFSYDVKMKEKGDIPEGYSVSREKKERFSLILESASTNQTSMYLCASSLLTSSTGELFFGEGSRLTVL.

J is TRBJ2-7 and V is TRBV6-5; D perhaps matches TRBD2 (5 bases). Germline V gene data show CDR1 as MNHEY and CDR2 as SVGAGI. The CDR3 extends over 14 amino acids. V shed 6 bases and J shed 1 base, with 13 bases lying between them. The CDR3 loop is CASRSSSGSYEQYF. CDR3 DNA: TGTGCCAGCAGGAGTTCCTCGGGGTCCTACGAGCAGTACTTC.

This clone was found once. V usage is TRBV10-2 and J usage is TRBJ2-3; 10 positions match TRBD1. Trimming at V came to 6 bases and at J to 2 bases, leaving 20 bases not matched to a gene. The CDR3 loop spans 20 amino acids. The germline V gene has CDR1 WSHSY and CDR2 SAAADI. The CDR3 here is CASSPLRRARDRGFTDTQYF. CDR3 DNA: TGCGCCAGCAGCCCCCTTCGACGGGCCCGGGACAGGGGATTCACAGATACGCAGTATTTT.

The rearrangement joins TRBV7-2 to TRBJ2-7; 7 bases are shared with TRBD2. CDR1 is SGHTA and CDR2 is FQGNSA in the germline V gene. The V segment lost 3 bases and the J segment 0 bases; nucleotides outside the gene matches: 5. CDR3 length: 15 residues. The CDR3 DNA is TGTGCCAGCAGCTTTACTAGCGCGGACTCCTACGAGCAGTACTTC. It codes for CASSFTSADSYEQYF.

This clone was counted a single time. The J gene is TRBJ1-4, the V gene TRBV7-8; D remains ambiguous. With 1 base removed from V and 10 bases from J, the gap between germline ends came to 10 bases. The germline V gene has CDR1 SGHVS and CDR2 FQNEAQ. The CDR3 runs 13 residues. CDR3: CASSLGGVGKLFF. CDR3 DNA sequence: TGTGCCAGCAGCTTAGGTGGGGTCGGAAAACTGTTTTTT.

This clone was counted a single time. The CDR3 sequence: CASSLSGLAGMETQYF. The CDR3 DNA sequence: TGTGCCAGCAGCTTAAGTGGGTTAGCGGGAATGGAAACCCAGTACTTC. The chain combines TRBV7-6 with TRBJ2-5, with 8 nucleotides matching TRBD2. Germline V gene data show CDR1 as SGHVS and CDR2 as FNYEAQ. The CDR3 has 16 amino acids. The V segment lost 2 bases and the J segment 8 bases; nucleotides outside the gene matches: 13.